This T cell receptor (beta chain) was sequenced in a study of T cell repertoires in cytomegalovirus infection. This clonotype is a singleton in its sample. The antigen is undetermined. TCRdb recomputed calls from the reads with MiXCR, one row per CDR3 protein. The sample records roughly 500,000 distinct CDR3 sequences, about 44% being singletons. The CDR3 runs 15 residues. Looked up from germline, CDR1 is DFQATT and CDR2 is SNEGSKA (reference sequence). After removal of 0 bases from V and 4 bases from J, the junction contained 9 bases not matched to a gene. The V call is TRBV20-1, the J call TRBJ2-7; TRBD1 agrees at 7 bases. This receptor was taken from a human donor in good health (CMV status not recorded). Some clones in this sample may be carry-over from other donors' samples. This specimen consisted of cultured PBMCs, obtained from culture after CMV antigen stimulation. The CDR3 reads CSARDLDGTEYEQYF. The DNA for the CDR3 is TGCAGTGCTAGAGATCTCGATGGGACAGAGTACGAGCAGTACTTC.